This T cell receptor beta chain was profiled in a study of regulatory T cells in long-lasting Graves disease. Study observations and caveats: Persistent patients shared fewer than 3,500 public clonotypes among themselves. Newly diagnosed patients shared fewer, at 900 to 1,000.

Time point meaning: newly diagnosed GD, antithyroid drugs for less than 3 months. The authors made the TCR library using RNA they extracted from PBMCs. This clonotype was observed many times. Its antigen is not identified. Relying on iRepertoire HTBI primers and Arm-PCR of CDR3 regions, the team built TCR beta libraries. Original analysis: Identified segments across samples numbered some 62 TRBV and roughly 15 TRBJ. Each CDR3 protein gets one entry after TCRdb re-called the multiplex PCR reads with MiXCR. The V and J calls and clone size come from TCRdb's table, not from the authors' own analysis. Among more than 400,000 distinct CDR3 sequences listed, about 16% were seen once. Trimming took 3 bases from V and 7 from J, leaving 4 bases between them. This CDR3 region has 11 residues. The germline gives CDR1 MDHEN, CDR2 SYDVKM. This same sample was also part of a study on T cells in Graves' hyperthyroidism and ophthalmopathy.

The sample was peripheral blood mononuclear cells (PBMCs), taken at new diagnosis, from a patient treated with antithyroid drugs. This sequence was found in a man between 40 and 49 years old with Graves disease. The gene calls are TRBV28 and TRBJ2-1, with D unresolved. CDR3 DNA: TGTGCCAGCAGTTTTAAGAATGAGCAGTTCTTC. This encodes CASSFKNEQFF.